The 7 T cell receptor beta chains in this list originate from one sample, sequenced in a study of chemoradiotherapy in HPV16-positive cancers. TCRdb keeps only in-frame clones here, not all; method: immunoSEQ multiplex PCR. The sample has 15,000 or so clones, 79% seen once. This specimen was collected from a patient who underwent chemoradiotherapy. Source of these receptors: a human donor with HPV-associated anogenital cancer.

The CDR3 loop is CASSPRLGSSQETQYF. CDR3 DNA sequence: TGTGCCAGCTCACCCCGCCTCGGGTCTTCCCAAGAGACCCAGTACTTC. This chain links TRBV18 with TRBJ2-5; no reliable D call. This CDR3 contains 16 residues. Germline CDR1 KGHSH, CDR2 LQKENI. V dropped 3 bases and J dropped 1 base, with 15 bases sitting between them.

This sequence joins TRBV5-4 and TRBJ2-3; D not certain. From germline, CDR1 is SGHNT and CDR2 YYREEE (reference sequence). CDR3 length: 13 amino acids. The V gene lost 4 bases and the J gene lost 4 bases, with 10 bases spanning the gap. CDR3 sequence (DNA): TGTGCCAGCAGCCCGTATAAAGCAGATACGCAGTATTTT. It is translated as CASSPYKADTQYF.

The chain recombines TRBV4-2 with TRBJ2-7; D may be TRBD1 (7 bases). The CDR3 contains 15 residues. Trimming left V 4 bases short and J 0 bases short, with 13 bases between. The germline CDR1 and CDR2 sequences are LGHNA and YNFKEQ. This chain's CDR3 is CASSPEGTASYEQYF. Here the CDR3 DNA reads TGTGCCAGCAGCCCGGAGGGGACAGCCTCCTACGAGCAGTACTTC.

The chain carries TRBV7-3 and TRBJ2-3; TRBD1 is a possible D gene (6 bases). The germline V gene has CDR1 SGHTA and CDR2 FQGTGA. CDR3 size: 14 residues. Trimming took off 4 bases at V and 0 bases at J, with 8 bases between the two ends. CDR3 loop: CASSSTGSTDTQYF. CDR3 coding DNA: TGTGCCAGCAGCTCAACAGGGAGCACAGATACGCAGTATTTT.

This clone was detected a few times. The chain is built from TRBV7-9 and TRBJ2-2; no reliable D call. Germline V CDR1 and CDR2: SEHNR, FQNEAQ (reference sequence). V was cut by 0 bases and J by 7 bases, with 0 bases left in between. The CDR3 loop spans 11 amino acids. The CDR3 reads CASSLAGELFF. The CDR3 DNA reads TGTGCCAGCAGCTTAGCCGGGGAGCTGTTTTTT.

The chain employs TRBV11-1 and TRBJ2-5; D is possibly TRBD2 (6 bases). The germline V gene encodes CDR1 SGHAT and CDR2 FQDESV (reference sequence). The germline V and J ends were trimmed by 1 base and 7 bases, with 19 bases remaining between them. The CDR3 loop spans 16 amino acids. The CDR3 sequence: CASSLGGPKLGGTQYF. The DNA for the CDR3 is TGTGCCAGCAGCTTAGGTGGACCAAAACTCGGGGGGACCCAGTACTTC. Supplemented by reference TRBV11-1 and TRBJ2-5, the full variable domain reads EAEVAQSPRYKITEKSQAVAFWCDPISGHATLYWYRQILGQGPELLVQFQDESVVDDSQLPKDRFSAERLKGVDSTLKIQPAELGDSAMYLCASSLGGPKLGGTQYFGPGTRLLVL.

The genes are TRBV30 and TRBJ2-7; tentative D call: TRBD1 (6 bases). In germline, CDR1 is GTSNPN, CDR2 SVGIG (reference sequence). There are 15 residues in the CDR3. The V and J ends lost 3 bases and 0 bases respectively, with 15 bases between them. This CDR3 is CAWSRGGQSSYEQYF. The CDR3 region has the DNA TGTGCCTGGAGCCGTGGGGGACAAAGCTCCTACGAGCAGTACTTC.